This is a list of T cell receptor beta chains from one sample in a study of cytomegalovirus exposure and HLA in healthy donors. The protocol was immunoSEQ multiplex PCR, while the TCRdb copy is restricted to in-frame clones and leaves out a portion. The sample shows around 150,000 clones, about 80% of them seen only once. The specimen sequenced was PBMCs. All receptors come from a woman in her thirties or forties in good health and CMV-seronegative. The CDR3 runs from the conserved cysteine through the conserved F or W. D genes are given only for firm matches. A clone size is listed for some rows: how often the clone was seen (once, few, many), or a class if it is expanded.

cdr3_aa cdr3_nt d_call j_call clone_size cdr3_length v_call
CASSPIPTGEFNQPQHF TGTGCCAGCTCACCAATCCCAACAGGGGAGTTCAATCAGCCCCAGCATTTT TRBD1 TRBJ1-5 - 17 TRBV18
CASWGRDRSSNQPQHF TGTGCCAGCTGGGGAAGGGACAGGTCGAGCAATCAGCCCCAGCATTTT TRBD1 TRBJ1-5 - 16 TRBV6-6
CAWSVQAEAFF TGTGCCTGGAGTGTCCAGGCTGAAGCTTTCTTT - TRBJ1-1 - 11 TRBV30
CASMSGRGADTQYF TGTGCCAGCATGAGCGGGAGGGGAGCAGATACGCAGTATTTT TRBD2 TRBJ2-3 - 14 TRBV28
CASSQGQSTGYTF TGTGCCAGCAGCCAGGGACAGAGTACTGGCTACACCTTC TRBD1 TRBJ1-2 - 13 TRBV11-1
CAWSATGVTEAFF TGTGCCTGGAGTGCCACAGGGGTCACTGAAGCTTTCTTT TRBD1 TRBJ1-1 - 13 TRBV30
CASSPPIGRALLYGYTF TGTGCCAGTAGTCCGCCTATTGGGCGCGCCCTTCTCTATGGCTACACCTTC - TRBJ1-2 - 17 TRBV19
CASSARDTQYF TGTGCCAGCAGCGCCAGAGATACGCAGTATTTT - TRBJ2-3 - 11 TRBV9
CASSLRGDYGYTF TGTGCCAGCAGCCTAAGGGGTGACTATGGCTACACCTTC - TRBJ1-2 few 13 TRBV7-9
CASSEDRGLQFF TGTGCCAGCAGTGAAGACAGGGGGTTGCAGTTCTTC TRBD1 TRBJ2-1 - 12 TRBV6-1
CASSVADGSYEQYF TGTGCCAGCTCAGTAGCGGACGGATCCTACGAGCAGTACTTC - TRBJ2-7 - 14 TRBV18
CASSQDPGWSGELFF TGCGCCAGCAGCCAAGATCCAGGGTGGTCCGGGGAGCTGTTTTTT - TRBJ2-2 - 15 TRBV4-3
CASSSPGQGSHEQYF TGTGCCAGCAGCTCTCCGGGACAGGGTAGCCACGAGCAGTACTTC TRBD1 TRBJ2-7 once 15 TRBV5-4
CASSLAGDRGWLFF TGTGCCAGCAGCTTAGCGGGGGACAGGGGATGGCTGTTTTTT TRBD1 TRBJ2-2 - 14 TRBV11-2
CAWRRDRASTEQYF TGTGCCTGGAGGAGGGACAGGGCGTCCACCGAGCAGTACTTC TRBD1 TRBJ2-7 - 14 TRBV30
CASSLGQLSNYGYTF TGTGCCAGCAGCCTTGGACAACTGTCTAACTATGGCTACACCTTC - TRBJ1-2 - 15 TRBV5-6
CASSTDRFSYEQYF TGTGCCAGCAGTACAGACAGGTTCTCCTACGAGCAGTACTTC - TRBJ2-7 - 14 TRBV2
CASRTGYGSYEQYF TGCGCCAGCAGGACAGGGTATGGTTCCTACGAGCAGTACTTC TRBD1 TRBJ2-7 - 14 TRBV5-1
CASSFWDTQGSQYF TGCGCCAGCAGCTTTTGGGACACTCAGGGGAGTCAGTACTTC - TRBJ2-5 - 14 TRBV5-1
CASNQQGAGTEAFF TGTGCCAGCAATCAACAGGGGGCAGGGACTGAAGCTTTCTTT TRBD1 TRBJ1-1 - 14 TRBV6-1
CASSRQHSGNTIYF TGTGCCAGTAGTCGACAGCACTCTGGAAACACCATATATTTT - TRBJ1-3 few 14 TRBV19
CASSLAGGLGGSYGYTF TGTGCCAGCAGCTTGGCCGGGGGGCTCGGCGGGAGCTATGGCTACACCTTC - TRBJ1-2 - 17 TRBV5-4
CASSVSTNRGDTQYF TGTGCCAGCAGTGTCTCCACCAACAGGGGCGATACGCAGTATTTT TRBD1 TRBJ2-3 - 15 TRBV6-1
CASSSPRGANSSAYNEQFF TGTGCCAGCAGTTCCCCTCGGGGGGCAAATTCGTCGGCTTACAATGAGCAGTTCTTC - TRBJ2-1 - 19 TRBV28
CSVEDLGGNEQFF TGCAGCGTTGAAGATTTAGGAGGGAATGAGCAGTTCTTC - TRBJ2-1 - 13 TRBV29-1
CASSSGGTSYEQYF TGTGCCAGCTCTAGCGGGGGGACGTCCTACGAGCAGTACTTC TRBD2 TRBJ2-7 - 14 TRBV28
CASSSGYGNTIYF TGTGCCAGCAGCTCAGGGTATGGAAACACCATATATTTT - TRBJ1-3 - 13 TRBV11-2
CASSLYEDGYTF TGCGCCAGCAGCTTGTATGAGGATGGCTACACCTTC - TRBJ1-2 - 12 TRBV5-1
CASSPRTVSTEAFF TGTGCCAGCTCACCCAGGACAGTGAGCACTGAAGCTTTCTTT - TRBJ1-1 - 14 TRBV18
CASSLVNVRGHGYTF TGTGCCAGCAGCTTAGTTAACGTCAGGGGCCATGGCTACACCTTC - TRBJ1-2 - 15 TRBV11-2
CASSLDSFSYEQYF TGTGCCAGCAGCTTAGACAGCTTCTCCTACGAGCAGTACTTC - TRBJ2-7 - 14 TRBV7-9
CASSYNRRDQPQHF TGTGCCAGCAGTTACAACAGGAGGGATCAGCCCCAGCATTTT - TRBJ1-5 - 14 TRBV6-5
CASSVFAGSTDTQYF TGTGCCAGCAGCGTATTTGCAGGCAGCACAGATACGCAGTATTTT - TRBJ2-3 - 15 TRBV9
CASSLIRELNTEAFF TGTGCCAGCAGCTTAATCAGGGAATTGAACACTGAAGCTTTCTTT - TRBJ1-1 - 15 TRBV7-6
CASLQTGANTEAFF TGTGCCAGCCTCCAGACAGGGGCGAACACTGAAGCTTTCTTT TRBD1 TRBJ1-1 - 14 TRBV2
CASSRSGQNNEQFF TGTGCCAGCAGCCGTTCGGGACAGAACAATGAGCAGTTCTTC TRBD1 TRBJ2-1 - 14 TRBV7-2
CASSQGGVGGHYEQYF TGCGCCAGCAGCCAAGGGGGGGTCGGAGGGCACTACGAGCAGTACTTC - TRBJ2-7 - 16 TRBV4-3
CASSFFRRGGFLEGTDTQYF TGTGCCAGCAGCTTTTTCAGGCGGGGGGGATTTCTAGAAGGCACAGATACGCAGTATTTT TRBD2 TRBJ2-3 - 20 TRBV5-4
CASSLRGDRDTQYF TGCGCCAGCAGCCTGCGGGGGGATCGAGATACGCAGTATTTT TRBD2 TRBJ2-3 - 14 TRBV4-1
CASSLVPGGGTQYF TGTGCCAGCAGCTTAGTCCCGGGAGGCGGGACCCAGTACTTC TRBD2 TRBJ2-5 once 14 TRBV7-8
CASSQRTSGRGRNEQFF TGCGCCAGCAGCCAACGGACTAGCGGGAGGGGACGGAATGAGCAGTTCTTC TRBD2 TRBJ2-1 - 17 TRBV4-1
CASSLAASPGYGYTF TGTGCCAGCAGCTTAGCGGCCAGCCCGGGCTATGGCTACACCTTC - TRBJ1-2 - 15 TRBV7-2
CASSPDRGYSPLHF TGTGCCAGTAGTCCGGACAGGGGGTATTCACCCCTCCACTTT TRBD1 TRBJ1-6 - 14 TRBV19
CASSLDGVNEKLFF TGTGCCAGCAGCTTAGATGGAGTGAATGAAAAACTGTTTTTT - TRBJ1-4 - 14 TRBV11-3
CASSRGVYEQYF TGTGCCAGCAGCCGCGGGGTATACGAGCAGTACTTC - TRBJ2-7 - 12 TRBV13
CASSLRGGGTTDTQYF TGCGCCAGCAGCTTGCGTGGCGGGGGGACCACAGATACGCAGTATTTT TRBD2 TRBJ2-3 - 16 TRBV5-1
CASSLAGTSPNEQFF TGTGCCAGCAGCTTAGCCGGGACTAGCCCCAATGAGCAGTTCTTC TRBD2 TRBJ2-1 - 15 TRBV7-2
CASSSNRQGGQQYF TGTGCCAGCAGCTCCAATCGACAGGGCGGTCAGCAGTACTTC TRBD1 TRBJ2-7 once 14 TRBV7-2
CASSFDAAGGTGELFF TGCGCCAGCAGCTTTGATGCAGCGGGTGGCACCGGGGAGCTGTTTTTT - TRBJ2-2 - 16 TRBV5-1
CASRFGIDRVHTDTQYF TGCGCCAGCAGATTTGGGATCGACAGGGTGCACACAGATACGCAGTATTTT TRBD1 TRBJ2-3 - 17 TRBV10-1
CASSLWGQGSGYTF TGTGCCAGCAGTTTATGGGGACAGGGCTCTGGCTACACCTTC TRBD1 TRBJ1-2 - 14 TRBV28
CASSFTGVGYEQYF TGTGCCAGCAGTTTTACAGGGGTGGGGTACGAGCAGTACTTC TRBD1 TRBJ2-7 - 14 TRBV28
CASRSDSPLHF TGTGCCAGCCGCAGTGATTCACCCCTCCACTTT - TRBJ1-6 - 11 TRBV6-5